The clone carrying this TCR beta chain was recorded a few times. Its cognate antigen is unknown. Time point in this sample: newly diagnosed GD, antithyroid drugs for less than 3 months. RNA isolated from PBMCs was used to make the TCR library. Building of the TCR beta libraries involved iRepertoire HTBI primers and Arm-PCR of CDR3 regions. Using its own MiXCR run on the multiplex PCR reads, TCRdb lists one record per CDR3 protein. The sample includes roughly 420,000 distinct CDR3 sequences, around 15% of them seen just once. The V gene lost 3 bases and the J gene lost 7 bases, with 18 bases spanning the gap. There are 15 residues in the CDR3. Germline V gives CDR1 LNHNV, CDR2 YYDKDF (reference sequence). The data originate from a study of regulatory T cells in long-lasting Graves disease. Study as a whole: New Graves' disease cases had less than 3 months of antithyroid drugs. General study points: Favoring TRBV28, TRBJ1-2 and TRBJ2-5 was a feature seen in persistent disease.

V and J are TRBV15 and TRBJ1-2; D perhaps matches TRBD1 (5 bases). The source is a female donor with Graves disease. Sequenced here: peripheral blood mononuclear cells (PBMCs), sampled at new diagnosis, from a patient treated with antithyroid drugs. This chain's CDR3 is CATSRPLQAGGGYTF. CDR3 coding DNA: TGTGCCACCAGCAGGCCCTTACAGGCGGGAGGTGGCTACACCTTC.